This T cell receptor (beta chain) was recovered during a study of T-cell reconstitution after alpha-beta-depleted transplantation in children. The sample holds a few counts of this clonotype. CDR1 DFQATT and CDR2 SNEGSKA come from the germline V gene (reference sequence). V shed 7 bases and J shed 1 base, with 10 bases lying between them. This CDR3 region has 12 residues. During its preparation, the TCRbeta library received unique molecular identifiers. TCRdb reprocessed the PCR reads via MiXCR and lists one record per CDR3 protein. Of approximately 590,000 distinct CDR3 sequences detected, roughly a tenth appear once; the ten largest clones hold roughly 4%.

The chain recombines TRBV20-1 with TRBJ1-1, with D hard to call. The TCR comes from a human donor who donated a stem cell graft to a child with acute myeloid leukemia. The starting material was PBMCs from the stem cell graft donor, obtained from the stem cell graft. CDR3 amino acids: CSGSRTNTEAFF. The CDR3 DNA reads as TGCAGTGGTTCCCGCACGAACACTGAAGCTTTCTTT.